This TCR beta chain was obtained from a study of blood T cell repertoires in COVID-19. This clone was seen a handful of times. Seattle enrolled patients during active infection and tracked them longitudinally. Germline loops: CDR1 KGHSH, CDR2 LQKENI. The CDR3 totals 14 residues. Trimming shortened V by 8 bases and J by 10 bases, and 18 bases separated the two germline ends. The authors' processing: Counts of nucleated cells, estimated from reference gene primer amplification, were obtained. Using immunoSEQ multiplex PCR, the repertoire was profiled, and TCRdb retains in-frame clones only, with some absent. V and J calls and clone size are copied from that table; D and trimming were computed from the DNA. The sample gives about 250,000 clones, roughly 90% of which show up once; around 2.3% is in the top ten.

The chain is built from TRBV18 and TRBJ1-6; D is perhaps TRBD1 (6 bases). Sequencing was carried out using peripheral blood. This receptor was taken from a woman aged 60-75 years with COVID-19, enrolled during active disease. The CDR3 bases are TGTGCCAGCCGATCAGAGCAGGGGCCGTCACCCCTCCACTTT. This translates into CASRSEQGPSPLHF.